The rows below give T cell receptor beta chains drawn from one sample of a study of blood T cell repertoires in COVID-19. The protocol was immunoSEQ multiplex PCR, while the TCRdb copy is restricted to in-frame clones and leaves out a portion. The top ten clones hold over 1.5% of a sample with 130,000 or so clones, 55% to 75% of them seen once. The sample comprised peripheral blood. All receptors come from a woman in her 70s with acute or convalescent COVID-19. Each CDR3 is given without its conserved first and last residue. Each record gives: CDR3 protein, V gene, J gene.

cdr3_aa: ASSPSTGSWGYEQY; v_call: TRBV5-8; j_call: TRBJ2-7
cdr3_aa: ASSLLVGGVETQY; v_call: TRBV7-2; j_call: TRBJ2-5
cdr3_aa: ASSSQTGTNYGYT; v_call: TRBV27; j_call: TRBJ1-2
cdr3_aa: ASSLNPTSGGPNTGELF; v_call: TRBV6-2/TRBV6-3; j_call: TRBJ2-2
cdr3_aa: ASSPGPSPDEKLF; v_call: TRBV5-4; j_call: TRBJ1-4
cdr3_aa: ASSRNGLAGVYEQY; v_call: TRBV28; j_call: TRBJ2-7
cdr3_aa: ATSDARRGDSRGELF; v_call: TRBV24-1; j_call: TRBJ2-2
cdr3_aa: ASSLYRTIY; v_call: TRBV12-3/TRBV12-4; j_call: TRBJ1-3
cdr3_aa: ASSLVPDRGLAGSYNEQF; v_call: TRBV5-1; j_call: TRBJ2-1
cdr3_aa: ASSHWGGSTDTQY; v_call: TRBV7-9; j_call: TRBJ2-3
cdr3_aa: ASSSRRTDTQY; v_call: TRBV5-6; j_call: TRBJ2-3
cdr3_aa: ASSSQGSLNQPQH; v_call: TRBV28; j_call: TRBJ1-5
cdr3_aa: ASSLLQDNQPQH; v_call: TRBV28; j_call: TRBJ1-5
cdr3_aa: ASSVGLGAYGYT; v_call: TRBV9; j_call: TRBJ1-2
cdr3_aa: ASSDFSFRGQGYGYT; v_call: TRBV6-4; j_call: TRBJ1-2
cdr3_aa: ASRRAGEQF; v_call: TRBV10-1; j_call: TRBJ2-1
cdr3_aa: ASSQTGGATEAF; v_call: TRBV11-2; j_call: TRBJ1-1
cdr3_aa: ASSEFQGIASQPQH; v_call: TRBV6-1; j_call: TRBJ1-5
cdr3_aa: ASSVAITGDYEQY; v_call: TRBV9; j_call: TRBJ2-7
cdr3_aa: ASSPGLGLTDTQY; v_call: TRBV18; j_call: TRBJ2-3
cdr3_aa: ASSVEGEGGYT; v_call: TRBV9; j_call: TRBJ1-2
cdr3_aa: ASSVGQGAGGNTIY; v_call: TRBV9; j_call: TRBJ1-3
cdr3_aa: ASSYGEAYGYT; v_call: TRBV12-3/TRBV12-4; j_call: TRBJ1-2
cdr3_aa: ASSWTGNGYT; v_call: TRBV19; j_call: TRBJ1-2
cdr3_aa: ASSLGGTGFSYNEQF; v_call: TRBV11-2; j_call: TRBJ2-1
cdr3_aa: ASSSGLAGEHEQY; v_call: TRBV5-1; j_call: TRBJ2-7
cdr3_aa: ASSLGGGRGFVDTQY; v_call: TRBV5-5; j_call: TRBJ2-3
cdr3_aa: ASSVVAGGPYEQF; v_call: TRBV9; j_call: TRBJ2-1